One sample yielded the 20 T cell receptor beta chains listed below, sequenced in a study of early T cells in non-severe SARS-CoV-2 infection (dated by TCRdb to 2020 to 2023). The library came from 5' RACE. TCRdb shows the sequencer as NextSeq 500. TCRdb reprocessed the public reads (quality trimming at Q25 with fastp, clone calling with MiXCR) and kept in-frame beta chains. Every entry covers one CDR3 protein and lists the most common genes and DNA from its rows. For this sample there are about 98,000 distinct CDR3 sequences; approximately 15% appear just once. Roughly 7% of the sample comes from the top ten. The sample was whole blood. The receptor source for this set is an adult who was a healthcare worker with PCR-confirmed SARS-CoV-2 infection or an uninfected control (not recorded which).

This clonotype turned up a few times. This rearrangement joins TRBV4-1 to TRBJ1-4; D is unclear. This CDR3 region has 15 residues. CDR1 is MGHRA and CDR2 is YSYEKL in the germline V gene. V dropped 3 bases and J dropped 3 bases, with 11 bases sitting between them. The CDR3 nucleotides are TGCGCCAGCAGCCAGCCGACGGTGGCTAATGAAAAACTGTTTTTT. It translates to CASSQPTVANEKLFF.

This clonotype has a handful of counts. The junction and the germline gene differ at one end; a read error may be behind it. The DNA of the CDR3 is TGTGCCAGCTCACCCCAGGGGGCAGTCACTGAACCTTTCTTT. Translation gives CASSPQGAVTEPFF. The chain joins TRBV18 to TRBJ1-1; 8 nucleotides agree with TRBD1. The CDR3 contains 14 residues. Looked up from germline, CDR1 is KGHSH and CDR2 is LQKENI.

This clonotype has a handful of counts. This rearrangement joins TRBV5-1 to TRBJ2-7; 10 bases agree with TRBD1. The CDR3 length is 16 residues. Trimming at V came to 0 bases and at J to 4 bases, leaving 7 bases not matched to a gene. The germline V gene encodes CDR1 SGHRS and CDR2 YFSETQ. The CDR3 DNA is TGCGCCAGCAGCTTGGCCTTCTCGGGACAGGGGTACGAGCAGTACTTC. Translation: CASSLAFSGQGYEQYF.

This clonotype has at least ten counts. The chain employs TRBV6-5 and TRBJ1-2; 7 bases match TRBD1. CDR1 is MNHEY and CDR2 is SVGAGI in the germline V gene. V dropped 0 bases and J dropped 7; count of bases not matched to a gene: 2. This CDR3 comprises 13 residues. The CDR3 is CASSYSPGGGYTF. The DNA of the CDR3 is TGTGCCAGCAGTTACTCGCCAGGGGGTGGCTACACCTTC.

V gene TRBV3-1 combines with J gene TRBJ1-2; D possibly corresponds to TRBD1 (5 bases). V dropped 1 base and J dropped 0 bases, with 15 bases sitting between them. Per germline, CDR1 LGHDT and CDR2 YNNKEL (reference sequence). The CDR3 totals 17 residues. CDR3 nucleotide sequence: TGTGCCAGCAGCCAAGCAGTGGGGCCAGGAGCTAACTATGGCTACACCTTC. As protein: CASSQAVGPGANYGYTF.

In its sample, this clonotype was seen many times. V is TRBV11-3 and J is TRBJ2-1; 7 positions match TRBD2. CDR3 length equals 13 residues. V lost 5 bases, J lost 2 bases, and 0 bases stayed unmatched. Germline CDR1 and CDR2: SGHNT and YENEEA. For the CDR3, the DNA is TGTGCCAGCAGCGGGAGGGCCTACAATGAGCAGTTCTTC. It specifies CASSGRAYNEQFF. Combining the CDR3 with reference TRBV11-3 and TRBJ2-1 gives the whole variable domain EAGVVQSPRYKIIEKKQPVAFWCNPISGHNTLYWYLQNLGQGPELLIRYENEEAVDDSQLPKDRFSAERLKGVDSTLKIQPAELGDSAVYLCASSGRAYNEQFFGPGTRLTVL.

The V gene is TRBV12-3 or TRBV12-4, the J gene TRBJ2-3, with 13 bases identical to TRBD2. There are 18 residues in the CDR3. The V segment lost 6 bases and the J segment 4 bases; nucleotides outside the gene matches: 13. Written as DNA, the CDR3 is TGTGCCAGCAGACCGGGACTAGCGGGACGCGCAGGGGCAGATACGCAGTATTTT. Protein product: CASRPGLAGRAGADTQYF.

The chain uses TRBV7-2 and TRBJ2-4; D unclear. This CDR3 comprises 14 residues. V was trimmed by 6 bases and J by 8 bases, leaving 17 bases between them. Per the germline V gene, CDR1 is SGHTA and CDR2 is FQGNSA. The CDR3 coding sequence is TGTGCCAGCAGTTCCGGTCGAATATTTGACATTCAGTACTTC. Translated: CASSSGRIFDIQYF.

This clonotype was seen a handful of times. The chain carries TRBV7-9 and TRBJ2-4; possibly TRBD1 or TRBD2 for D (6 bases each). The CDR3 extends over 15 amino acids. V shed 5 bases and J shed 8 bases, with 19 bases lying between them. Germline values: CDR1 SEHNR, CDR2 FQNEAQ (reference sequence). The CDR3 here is CASSVEGGPGDIQYF. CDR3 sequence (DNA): TGTGCCAGCAGCGTAGAGGGGGGTCCTGGGGACATTCAGTACTTC.

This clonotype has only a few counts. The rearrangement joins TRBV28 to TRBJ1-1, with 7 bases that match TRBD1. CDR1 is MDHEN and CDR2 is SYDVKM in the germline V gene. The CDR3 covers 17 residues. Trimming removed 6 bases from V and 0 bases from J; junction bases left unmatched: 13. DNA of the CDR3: TGTGCCAGCAGACCGCCGGGACAGTATTTCATGAACACTGAAGCTTTCTTT. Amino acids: CASRPPGQYFMNTEAFF.

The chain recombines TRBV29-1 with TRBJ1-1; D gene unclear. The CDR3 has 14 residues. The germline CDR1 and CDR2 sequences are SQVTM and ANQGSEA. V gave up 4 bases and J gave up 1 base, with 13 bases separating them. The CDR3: CSVVGRPANTEAFF. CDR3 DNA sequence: TGCAGCGTTGTCGGGCGGCCGGCGAACACTGAAGCTTTCTTT.

CDR3 residues: CASSAGFNTGELFF. DNA for the CDR3: TGCGCCAGCAGTGCAGGATTCAACACCGGGGAGCTGTTTTTT. The V call is TRBV10-1, the J call TRBJ2-2; D not certain. Trimming removed 4 bases at V and 2 bases at J, with 8 bases between. The CDR3 has 14 residues. The V gene's germline CDR1 is WNHNN and CDR2 SYGVQD (reference sequence).

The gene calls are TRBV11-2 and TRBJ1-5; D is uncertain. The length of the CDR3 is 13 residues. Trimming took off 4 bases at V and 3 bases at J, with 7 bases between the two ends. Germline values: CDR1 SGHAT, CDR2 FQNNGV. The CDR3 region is CASSSQANQPQHF. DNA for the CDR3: TGTGCCAGCAGCTCCCAGGCCAATCAGCCCCAGCATTTT.

CDR3 sequence (DNA): TGCAGCGTAGGGTCGGGGGGAAACACTGAAGCTTTCTTT. Translated: CSVGSGGNTEAFF. The genes are TRBV29-1 and TRBJ1-1; D is perhaps TRBD1 (5 bases). V shed 6 bases and J shed 2 bases, with 13 bases lying between them. The CDR3 length is 13 residues. Germline CDR1 is SQVTM and CDR2 is ANQGSEA.

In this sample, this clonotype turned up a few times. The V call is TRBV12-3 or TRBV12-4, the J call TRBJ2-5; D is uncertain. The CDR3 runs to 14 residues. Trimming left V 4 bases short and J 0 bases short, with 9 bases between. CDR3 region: CASSSDLYQETQYF. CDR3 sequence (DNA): TGTGCCAGCAGTTCCGACTTGTACCAAGAGACCCAGTACTTC.

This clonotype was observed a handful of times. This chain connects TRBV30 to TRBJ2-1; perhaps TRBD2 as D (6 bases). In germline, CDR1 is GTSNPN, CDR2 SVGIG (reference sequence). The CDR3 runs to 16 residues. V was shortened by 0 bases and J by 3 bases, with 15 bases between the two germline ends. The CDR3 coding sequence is TGTGCCTGGAGTGTCGAGAAGCGGGCCCTCTACAATGAGCAGTTCTTC. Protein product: CAWSVEKRALYNEQFF.

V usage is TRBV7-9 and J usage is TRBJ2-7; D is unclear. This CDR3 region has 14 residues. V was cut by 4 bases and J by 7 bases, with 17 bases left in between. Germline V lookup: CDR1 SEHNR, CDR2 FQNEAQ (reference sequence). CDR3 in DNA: TGTGCCAGCAGCTCACATTTTTCAGTGGGGGAGCAGTACTTC. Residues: CASSSHFSVGEQYF.

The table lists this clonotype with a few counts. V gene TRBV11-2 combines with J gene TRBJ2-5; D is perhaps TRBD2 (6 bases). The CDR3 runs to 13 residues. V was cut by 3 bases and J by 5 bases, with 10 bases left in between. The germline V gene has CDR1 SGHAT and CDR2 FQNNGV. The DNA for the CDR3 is TGTGCCAGCAGCTTTGGAGGGGACGAGACCCAGTACTTC. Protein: CASSFGGDETQYF.

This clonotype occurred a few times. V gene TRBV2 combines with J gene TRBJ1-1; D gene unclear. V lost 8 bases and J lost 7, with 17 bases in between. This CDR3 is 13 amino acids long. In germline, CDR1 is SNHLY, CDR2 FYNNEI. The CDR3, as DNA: TGTGCCAGCGGGGAACAGAGATTCGATGAAGCTTTCTTT. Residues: CASGEQRFDEAFF. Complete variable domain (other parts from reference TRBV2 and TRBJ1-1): EPEVTQTPSHQVTQMGQEVILRCVPISNHLYFYWYRQILGQKVEFLVSFYNNEISEKSEIFDDQFSVERPDGSNFTLKIRSTKLEDSAMYFCASGEQRFDEAFFGQGTRLTVV.

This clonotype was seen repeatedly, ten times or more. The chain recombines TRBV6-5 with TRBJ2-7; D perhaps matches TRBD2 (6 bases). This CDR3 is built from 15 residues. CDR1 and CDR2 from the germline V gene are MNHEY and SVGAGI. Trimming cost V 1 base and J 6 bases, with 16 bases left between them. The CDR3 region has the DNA TGTGCCAGCAGTTACTTCCCCAATAGCGGCGGCGAGCAGTACTTC. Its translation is CASSYFPNSGGEQYF.